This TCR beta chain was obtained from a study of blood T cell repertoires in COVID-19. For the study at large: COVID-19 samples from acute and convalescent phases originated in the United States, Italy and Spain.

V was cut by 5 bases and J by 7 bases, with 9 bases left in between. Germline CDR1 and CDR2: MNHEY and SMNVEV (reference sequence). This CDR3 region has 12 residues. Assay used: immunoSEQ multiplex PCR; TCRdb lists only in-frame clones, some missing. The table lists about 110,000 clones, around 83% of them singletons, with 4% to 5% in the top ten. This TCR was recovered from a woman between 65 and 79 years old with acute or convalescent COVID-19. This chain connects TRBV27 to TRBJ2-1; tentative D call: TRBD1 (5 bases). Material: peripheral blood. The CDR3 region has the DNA TGTGCCAGCAGTCAAAGGGGAAATGAGCAGTTCTTC. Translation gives CASSQRGNEQFF.